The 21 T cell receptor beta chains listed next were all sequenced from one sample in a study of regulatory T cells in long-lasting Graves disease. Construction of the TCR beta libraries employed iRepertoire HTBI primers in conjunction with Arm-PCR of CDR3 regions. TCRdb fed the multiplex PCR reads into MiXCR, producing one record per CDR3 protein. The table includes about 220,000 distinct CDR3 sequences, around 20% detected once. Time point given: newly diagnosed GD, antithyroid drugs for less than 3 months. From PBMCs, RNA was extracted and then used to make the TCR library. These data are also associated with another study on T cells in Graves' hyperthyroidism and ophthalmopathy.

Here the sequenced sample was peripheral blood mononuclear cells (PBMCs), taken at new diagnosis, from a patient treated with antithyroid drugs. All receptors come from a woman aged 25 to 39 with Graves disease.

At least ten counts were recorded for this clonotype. Here the CDR3 reads CSAIRQGGEAPLHF. The CDR3 DNA sequence: TGCAGTGCTATACGACAGGGTGGTGAAGCACCCCTCCACTTT. This chain connects TRBV20-1 to TRBJ1-6; 7 bases align to TRBD1. The V gene end was trimmed by 4 bases and the J gene end by 11 bases; junction bases not matched to a gene: 11. CDR3 size: 14 residues. Per germline, CDR1 DFQATT and CDR2 SNEGSKA (reference sequence).

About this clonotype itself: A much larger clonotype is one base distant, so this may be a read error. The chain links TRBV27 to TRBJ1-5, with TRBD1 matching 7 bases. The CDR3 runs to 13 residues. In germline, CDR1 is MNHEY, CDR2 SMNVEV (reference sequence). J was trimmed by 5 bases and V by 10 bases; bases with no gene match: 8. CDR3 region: CANRRTGYQPQHF. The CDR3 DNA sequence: TGTGCCAACAGAAGGACAGGCTATCAGCCCCAGCATTTT.

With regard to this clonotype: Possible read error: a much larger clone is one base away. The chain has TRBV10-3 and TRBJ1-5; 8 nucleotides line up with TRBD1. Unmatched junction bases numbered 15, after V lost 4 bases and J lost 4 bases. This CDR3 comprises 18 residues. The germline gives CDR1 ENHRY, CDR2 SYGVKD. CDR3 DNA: TGTGCCATCAGTGGGTCACGCGGGACAGGTGAACGTAATCAGCCCCAGCATTTT. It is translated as CAISGSRGTGERNQPQHF.

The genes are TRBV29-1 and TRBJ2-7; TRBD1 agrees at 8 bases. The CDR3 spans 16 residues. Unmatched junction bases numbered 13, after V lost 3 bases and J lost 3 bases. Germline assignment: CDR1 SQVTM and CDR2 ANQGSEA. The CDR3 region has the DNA TGCAGCGTTGAGAGATGGAGAGGGACAGGCGACTACGAGCAGTACTTC. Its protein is CSVERWRGTGDYEQYF.

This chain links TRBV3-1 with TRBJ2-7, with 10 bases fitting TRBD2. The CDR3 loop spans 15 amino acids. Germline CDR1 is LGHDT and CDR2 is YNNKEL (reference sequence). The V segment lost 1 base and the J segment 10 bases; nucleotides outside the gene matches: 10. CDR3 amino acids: CASSQASGGGLSQYF. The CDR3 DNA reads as TGTGCCAGCAGCCAAGCTAGCGGGGGCGGTCTAAGCCAGTACTTC.

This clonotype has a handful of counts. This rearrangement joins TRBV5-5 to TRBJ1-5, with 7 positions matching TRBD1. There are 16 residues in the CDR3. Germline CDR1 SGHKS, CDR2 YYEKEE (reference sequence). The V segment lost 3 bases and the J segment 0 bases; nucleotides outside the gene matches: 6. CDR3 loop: CASSSGTAYSNQPQHF. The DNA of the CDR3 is TGTGCCAGCAGCTCCGGGACAGCCTATAGCAATCAGCCCCAGCATTTT.

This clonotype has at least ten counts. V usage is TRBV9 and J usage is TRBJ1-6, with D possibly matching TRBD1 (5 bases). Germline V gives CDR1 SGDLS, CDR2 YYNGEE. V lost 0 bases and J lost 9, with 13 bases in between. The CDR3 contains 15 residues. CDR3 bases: TGTGCCAGCAGCGTAGCGGTGACAGCGGGTTCACCCCTCCACTTT. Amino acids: CASSVAVTAGSPLHF.

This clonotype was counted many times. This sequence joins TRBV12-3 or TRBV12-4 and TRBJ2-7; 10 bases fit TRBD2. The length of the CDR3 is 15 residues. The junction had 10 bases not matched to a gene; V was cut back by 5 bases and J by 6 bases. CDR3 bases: TGTGCCAGCAGTCACACAGCGGGGGGGTCCCGCGAGCAGTACTTC. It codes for CASSHTAGGSREQYF.

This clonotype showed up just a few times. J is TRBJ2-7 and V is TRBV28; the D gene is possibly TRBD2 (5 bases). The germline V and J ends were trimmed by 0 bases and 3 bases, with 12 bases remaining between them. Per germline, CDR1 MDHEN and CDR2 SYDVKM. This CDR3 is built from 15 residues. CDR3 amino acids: CASSLWGDAGYEQYF. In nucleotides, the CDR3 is TGTGCCAGCAGTTTATGGGGCGACGCGGGCTACGAGCAGTACTTC.

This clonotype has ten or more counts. CDR3 sequence (DNA): TGTGCCAGCAGCCTAAGACAGGGGGGCGCCACGGGAAACACCATATATTTT. Translating gives CASSLRQGGATGNTIYF. The chain uses TRBV11-3 and TRBJ1-3; 9 positions agree with TRBD1. J lost 4 bases, V lost 5 bases, and 12 bases had no gene match. This CDR3 is built from 17 residues. Germline-derived CDR1 and CDR2 are SGHNT and YENEEA.

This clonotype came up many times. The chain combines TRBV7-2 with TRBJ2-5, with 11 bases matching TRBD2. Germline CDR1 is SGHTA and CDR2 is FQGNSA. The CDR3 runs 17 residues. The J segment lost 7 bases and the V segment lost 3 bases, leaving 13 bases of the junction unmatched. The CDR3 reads CASSFFSGLAGRGTQYF. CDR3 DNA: TGTGCCAGCAGCTTTTTCTCTGGACTAGCGGGCAGGGGGACCCAGTACTTC.

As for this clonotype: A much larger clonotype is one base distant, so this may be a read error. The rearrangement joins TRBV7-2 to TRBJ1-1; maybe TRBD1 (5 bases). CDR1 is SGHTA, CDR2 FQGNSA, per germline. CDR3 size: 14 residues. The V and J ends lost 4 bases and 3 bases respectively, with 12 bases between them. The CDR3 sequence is CASSSIDRDTEAFF. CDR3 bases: TGTGCCAGCAGCTCGATTGACAGAGACACTGAAGCTTTCTTT.

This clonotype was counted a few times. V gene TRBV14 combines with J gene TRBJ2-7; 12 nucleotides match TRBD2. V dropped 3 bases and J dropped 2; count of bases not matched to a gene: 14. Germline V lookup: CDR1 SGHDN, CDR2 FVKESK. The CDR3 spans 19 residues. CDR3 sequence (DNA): TGTGCCAGCAGCCAGGGGGCTAGCGGGAGGGAGATACCAACCTACGAGCAGTACTTC. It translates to CASSQGASGREIPTYEQYF.

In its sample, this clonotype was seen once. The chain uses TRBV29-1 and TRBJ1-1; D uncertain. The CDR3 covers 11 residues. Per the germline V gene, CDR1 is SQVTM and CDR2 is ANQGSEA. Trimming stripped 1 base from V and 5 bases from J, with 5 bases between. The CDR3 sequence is CSVEVRTEAFF. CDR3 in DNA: TGCAGCGTTGAAGTGAGAACTGAAGCTTTCTTT.

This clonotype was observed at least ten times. CDR3 amino acids: CASSEGTHQETQYF. DNA of the CDR3: TGTGCCAGCAGTGAAGGGACACACCAAGAGACCCAGTACTTC. This sequence joins TRBV2 and TRBJ2-5, with a possible D match to TRBD1 (5 bases). V was clipped by 1 base and J by 0 bases, with 6 bases between them. The germline gives CDR1 SNHLY, CDR2 FYNNEI. CDR3 size: 14 residues.

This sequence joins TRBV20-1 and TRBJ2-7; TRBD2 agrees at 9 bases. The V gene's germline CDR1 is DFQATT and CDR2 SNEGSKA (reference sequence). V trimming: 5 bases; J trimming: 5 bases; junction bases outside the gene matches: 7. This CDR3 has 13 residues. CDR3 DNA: TGCAGTGCTCCTAGCGGGATCTATGACGAGCAGTACTTC. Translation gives CSAPSGIYDEQYF.

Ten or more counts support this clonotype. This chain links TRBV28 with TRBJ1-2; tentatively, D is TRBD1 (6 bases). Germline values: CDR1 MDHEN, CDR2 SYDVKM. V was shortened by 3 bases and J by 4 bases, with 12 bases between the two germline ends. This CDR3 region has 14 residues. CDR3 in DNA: TGTGCCAGCAGTTTGGGGTCAGGGGCCTATGGCTACACCTTC. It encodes CASSLGSGAYGYTF.

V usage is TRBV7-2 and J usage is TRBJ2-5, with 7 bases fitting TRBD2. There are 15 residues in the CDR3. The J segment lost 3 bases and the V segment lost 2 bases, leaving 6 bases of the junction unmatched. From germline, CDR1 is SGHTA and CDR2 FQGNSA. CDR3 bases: TGTGCCAGCAGCTTACTTCTAGCGGACGAAGAGACCCAGTACTTC. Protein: CASSLLLADEETQYF.

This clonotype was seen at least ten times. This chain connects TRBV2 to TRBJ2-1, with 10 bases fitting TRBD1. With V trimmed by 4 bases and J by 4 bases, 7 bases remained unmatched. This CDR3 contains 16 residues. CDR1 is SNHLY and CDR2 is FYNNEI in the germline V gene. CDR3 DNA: TGTGCCAGCAGTGGTCCCGGGACAGGGGCTTACAATGAGCAGTTCTTC. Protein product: CASSGPGTGAYNEQFF.

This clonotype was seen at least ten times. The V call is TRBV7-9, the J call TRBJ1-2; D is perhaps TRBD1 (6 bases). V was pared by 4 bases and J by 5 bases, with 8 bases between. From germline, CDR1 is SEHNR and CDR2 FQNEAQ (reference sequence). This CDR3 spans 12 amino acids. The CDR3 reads CASSSGQYGYTF. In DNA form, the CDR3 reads TGTGCCAGCAGCTCAGGACAGTATGGCTACACCTTC.

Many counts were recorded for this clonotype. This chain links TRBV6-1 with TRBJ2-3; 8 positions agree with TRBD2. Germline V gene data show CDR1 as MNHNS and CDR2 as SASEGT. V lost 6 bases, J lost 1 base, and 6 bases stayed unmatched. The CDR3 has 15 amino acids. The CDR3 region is CASSRTSTGTDTQYF. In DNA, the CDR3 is TGTGCCAGCAGCCGGACTAGCACGGGCACAGATACGCAGTATTTT.